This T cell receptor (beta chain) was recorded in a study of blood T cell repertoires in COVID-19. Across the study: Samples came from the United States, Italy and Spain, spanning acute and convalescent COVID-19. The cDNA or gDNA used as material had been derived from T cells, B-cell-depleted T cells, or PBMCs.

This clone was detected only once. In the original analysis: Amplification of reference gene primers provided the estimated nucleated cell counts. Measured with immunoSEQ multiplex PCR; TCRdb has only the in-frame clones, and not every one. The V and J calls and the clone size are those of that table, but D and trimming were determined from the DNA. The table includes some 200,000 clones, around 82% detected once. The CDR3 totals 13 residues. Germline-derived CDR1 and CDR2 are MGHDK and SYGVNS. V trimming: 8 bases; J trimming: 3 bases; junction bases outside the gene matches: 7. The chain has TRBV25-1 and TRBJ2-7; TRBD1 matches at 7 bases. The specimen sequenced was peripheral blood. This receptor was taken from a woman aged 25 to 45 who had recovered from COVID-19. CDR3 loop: CASYRGIVYEQYF. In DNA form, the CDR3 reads TGTGCCAGCTACAGGGGAATTGTCTACGAGCAGTACTTC.